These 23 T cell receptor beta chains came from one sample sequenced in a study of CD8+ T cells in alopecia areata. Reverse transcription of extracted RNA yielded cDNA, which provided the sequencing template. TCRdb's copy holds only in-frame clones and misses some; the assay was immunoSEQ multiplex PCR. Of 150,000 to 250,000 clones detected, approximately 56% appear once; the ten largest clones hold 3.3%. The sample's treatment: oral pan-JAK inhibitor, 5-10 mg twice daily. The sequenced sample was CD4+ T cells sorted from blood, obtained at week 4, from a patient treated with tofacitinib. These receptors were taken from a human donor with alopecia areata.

The CDR3: CASSEGEGGQGKGYTF. The DNA of the CDR3 is TGTGCCAGCAGTGAAGGGGAGGGGGGACAGGGAAAAGGCTACACCTTC. The V and J genes are TRBV2 and TRBJ1-2; 9 bases map to TRBD1. V lost 1 base, J lost 8 bases, and 11 bases stayed unmatched. The CDR3 spans 16 residues. Germline CDR1 reads SNHLY; CDR2 reads FYNNEI.

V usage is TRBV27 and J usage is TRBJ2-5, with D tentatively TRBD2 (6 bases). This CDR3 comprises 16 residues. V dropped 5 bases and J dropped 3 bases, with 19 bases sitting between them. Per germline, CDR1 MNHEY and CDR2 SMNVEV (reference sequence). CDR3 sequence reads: CASSQIAAGGEETQYF. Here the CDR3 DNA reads TGTGCCAGCAGTCAGATAGCGGCGGGTGGGGAAGAGACCCAGTACTTC.

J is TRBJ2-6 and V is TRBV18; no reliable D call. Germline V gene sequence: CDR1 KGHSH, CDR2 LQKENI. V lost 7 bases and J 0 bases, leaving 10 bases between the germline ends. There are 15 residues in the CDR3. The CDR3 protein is CASFPTLSGANVLTF. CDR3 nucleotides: TGTGCCAGCTTCCCTACCCTCTCTGGGGCCAACGTCCTGACTTTC.

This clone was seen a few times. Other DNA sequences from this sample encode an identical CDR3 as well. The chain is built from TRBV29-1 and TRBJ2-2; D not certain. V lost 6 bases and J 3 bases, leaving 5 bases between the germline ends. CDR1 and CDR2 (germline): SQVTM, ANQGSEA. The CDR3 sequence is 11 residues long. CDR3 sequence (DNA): TGCAGCGTCAGAGACACCGGGGAGCTGTTTTTT. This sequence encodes CSVRDTGELFF.

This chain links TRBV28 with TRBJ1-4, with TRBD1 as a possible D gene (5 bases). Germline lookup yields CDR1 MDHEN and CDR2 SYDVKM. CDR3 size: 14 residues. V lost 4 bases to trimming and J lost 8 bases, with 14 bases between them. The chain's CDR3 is CASSSPAEGEKLFF. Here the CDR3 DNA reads TGTGCCAGCAGTTCCCCTGCGGAGGGGGAAAAACTGTTTTTT.

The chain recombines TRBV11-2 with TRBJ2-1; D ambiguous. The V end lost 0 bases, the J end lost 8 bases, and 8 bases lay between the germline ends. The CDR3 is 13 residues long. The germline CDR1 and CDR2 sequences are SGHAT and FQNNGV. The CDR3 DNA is TGTGCCAGCAGCTTAGATATCGGCGATGAGCAGTTCTTC. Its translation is CASSLDIGDEQFF.

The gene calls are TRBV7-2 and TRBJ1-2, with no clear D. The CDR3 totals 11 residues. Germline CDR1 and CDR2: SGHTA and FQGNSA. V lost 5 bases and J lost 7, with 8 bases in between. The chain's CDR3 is CASSLTAGYTF. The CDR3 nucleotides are TGTGCCAGCAGCCTAACAGCTGGCTACACCTTC.

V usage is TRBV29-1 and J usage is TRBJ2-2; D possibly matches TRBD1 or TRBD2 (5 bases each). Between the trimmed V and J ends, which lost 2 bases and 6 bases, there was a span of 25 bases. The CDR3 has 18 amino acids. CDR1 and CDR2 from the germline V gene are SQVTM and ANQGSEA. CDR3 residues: CSVETQGPWLRAAGELFF. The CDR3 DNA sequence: TGCAGCGTTGAAACTCAGGGACCTTGGTTACGAGCCGCCGGGGAGCTGTTTTTT.

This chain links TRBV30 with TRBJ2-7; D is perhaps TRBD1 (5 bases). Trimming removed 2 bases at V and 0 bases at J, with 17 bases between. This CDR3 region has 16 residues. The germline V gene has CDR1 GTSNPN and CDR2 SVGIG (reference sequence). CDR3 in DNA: TGTGCCTGGAGTCTACCAGGACACTTGGACTCCTACGAGCAGTACTTC. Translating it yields CAWSLPGHLDSYEQYF.

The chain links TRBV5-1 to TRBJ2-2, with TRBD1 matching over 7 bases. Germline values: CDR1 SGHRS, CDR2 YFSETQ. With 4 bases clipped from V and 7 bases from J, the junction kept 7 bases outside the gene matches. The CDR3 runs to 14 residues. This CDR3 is CASSLDRAHGELFF. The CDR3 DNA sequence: TGCGCCAGCAGCCTAGACAGGGCGCACGGGGAGCTGTTTTTT.

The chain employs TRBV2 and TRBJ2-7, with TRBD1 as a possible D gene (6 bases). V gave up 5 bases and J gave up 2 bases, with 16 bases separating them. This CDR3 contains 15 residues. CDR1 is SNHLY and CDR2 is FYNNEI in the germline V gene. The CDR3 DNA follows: TGTGCCAGCAGTCAAACTACAGGGTCCACCTACGAGCAGTACTTC. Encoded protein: CASSQTTGSTYEQYF.

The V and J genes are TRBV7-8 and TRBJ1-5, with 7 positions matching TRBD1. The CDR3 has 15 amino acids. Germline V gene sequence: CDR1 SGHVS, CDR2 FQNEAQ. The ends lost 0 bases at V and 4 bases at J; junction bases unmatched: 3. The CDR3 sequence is CASSLATGRNQPQHF. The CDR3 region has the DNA TGTGCCAGCAGCTTAGCGACAGGGCGGAATCAGCCCCAGCATTTT.

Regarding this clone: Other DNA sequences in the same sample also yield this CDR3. The CDR3 loop is CSVEVNYGYTF. CDR3 coding DNA: TGCAGCGTTGAAGTTAACTATGGCTACACCTTC. This chain uses TRBV29-1 with TRBJ1-2; D remains unclear. The V end lost 1 base, the J end lost 1 base, and 1 base lay between the germline ends. The CDR3 consists of 11 residues. Germline V gene sequence: CDR1 SQVTM, CDR2 ANQGSEA.

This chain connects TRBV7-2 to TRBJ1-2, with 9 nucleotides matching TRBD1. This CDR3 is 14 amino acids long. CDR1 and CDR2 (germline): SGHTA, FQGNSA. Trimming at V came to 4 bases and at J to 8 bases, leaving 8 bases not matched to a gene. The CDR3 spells CASSSTGGEPGYTF. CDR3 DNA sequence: TGTGCCAGCAGCTCAACAGGGGGCGAGCCAGGCTACACCTTC.

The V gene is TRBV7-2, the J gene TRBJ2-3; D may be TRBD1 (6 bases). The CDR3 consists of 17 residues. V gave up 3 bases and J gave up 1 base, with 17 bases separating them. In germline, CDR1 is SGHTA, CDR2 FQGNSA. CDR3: CASSFVRQASRTDTQYF. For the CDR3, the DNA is TGTGCCAGCAGCTTTGTCCGACAGGCGAGTCGCACAGATACGCAGTATTTT.

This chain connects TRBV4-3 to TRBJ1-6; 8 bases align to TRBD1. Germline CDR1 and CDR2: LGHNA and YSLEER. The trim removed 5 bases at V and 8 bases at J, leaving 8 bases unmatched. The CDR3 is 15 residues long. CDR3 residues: CASSLRTGKDSPLHF. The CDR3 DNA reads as TGCGCCAGCAGCTTAAGGACAGGGAAGGATTCACCCCTCCACTTT.

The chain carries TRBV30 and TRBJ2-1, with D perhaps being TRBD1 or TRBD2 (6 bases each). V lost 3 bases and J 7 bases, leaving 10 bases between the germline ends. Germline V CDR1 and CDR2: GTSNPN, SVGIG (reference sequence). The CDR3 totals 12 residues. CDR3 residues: CAWSQGRNEQFF. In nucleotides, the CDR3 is TGTGCCTGGAGCCAGGGGAGGAATGAGCAGTTCTTC. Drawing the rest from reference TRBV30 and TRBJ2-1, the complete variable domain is SQTIHQWPATLVQPVGSPLSLECTVEGTSNPNLYWYRQAAGRGLQLLFYSVGIGQISSEVPQNLSASRPQDRQFILSSKKLLLSDSGFYLCAWSQGRNEQFFGPGTRLTVL.

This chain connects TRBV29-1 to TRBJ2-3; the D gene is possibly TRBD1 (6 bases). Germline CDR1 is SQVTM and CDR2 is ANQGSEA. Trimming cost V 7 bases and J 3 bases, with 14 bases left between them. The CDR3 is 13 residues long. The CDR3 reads CSADQTGTDTQYF. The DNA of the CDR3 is TGCAGCGCCGACCAAACAGGGACAGATACGCAGTATTTT.

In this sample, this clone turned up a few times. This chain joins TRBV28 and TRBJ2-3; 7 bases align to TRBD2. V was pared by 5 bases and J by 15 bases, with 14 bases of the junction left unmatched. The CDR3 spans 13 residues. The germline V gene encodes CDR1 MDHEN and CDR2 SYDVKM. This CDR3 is CASSPESGRVRYF. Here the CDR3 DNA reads TGTGCCAGCAGTCCCGAGTCGGGGAGGGTAAGATATTTT. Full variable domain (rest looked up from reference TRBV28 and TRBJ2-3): DVKVTQSSRYLVKRTGEKVFLECVQDMDHENMFWYRQDPGLGLRLIYFSYDVKMKEKGDIPEGYSVSREKKERFSLILESASTNQTSMYLCASSPESGRVRYFGPGTRLTVL.

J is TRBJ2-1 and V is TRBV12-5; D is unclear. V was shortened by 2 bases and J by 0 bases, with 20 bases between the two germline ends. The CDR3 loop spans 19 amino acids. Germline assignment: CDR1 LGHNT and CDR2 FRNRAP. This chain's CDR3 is CASGLSSGSRVSSYNEQFF. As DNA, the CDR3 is TGTGCTAGTGGTTTGAGTTCTGGCTCCCGGGTAAGCTCCTACAATGAGCAGTTCTTC. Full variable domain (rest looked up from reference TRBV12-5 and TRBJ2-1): DARVTQTPRHKVTEMGQEVTMRCQPILGHNTVFWYRQTMMQGLELLAYFRNRAPLDDSGMPKDRFSAEMPDATLATLKIQPSEPRDSAVYFCASGLSSGSRVSSYNEQFFGPGTRLTVL.

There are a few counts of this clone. The CDR3 coding sequence is TGTGCCAGCAGTTACTCAAGGGTGGCGGACTATGGCTACACCTTC. Protein product: CASSYSRVADYGYTF. This chain joins TRBV6-6 and TRBJ1-2; D gene uncertain. V lost 0 bases and J 3 bases, leaving 11 bases between the germline ends. The CDR3 is 15 residues long. Germline CDR1 reads MNHNY; CDR2 reads SVGAGI (reference sequence).

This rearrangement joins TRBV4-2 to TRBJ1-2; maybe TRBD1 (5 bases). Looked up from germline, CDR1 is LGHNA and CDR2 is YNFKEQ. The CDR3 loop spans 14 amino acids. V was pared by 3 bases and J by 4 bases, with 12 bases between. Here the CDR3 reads CASSQQGSGYGYTF. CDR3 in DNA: TGTGCCAGCAGCCAGCAGGGTTCTGGCTATGGCTACACCTTC.

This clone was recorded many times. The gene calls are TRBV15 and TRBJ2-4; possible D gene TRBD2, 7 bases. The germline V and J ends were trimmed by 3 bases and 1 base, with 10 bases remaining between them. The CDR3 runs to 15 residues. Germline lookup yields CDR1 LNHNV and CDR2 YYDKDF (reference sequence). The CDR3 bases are TGTGCCACCAGCAGGGGCGGGGGCGCCAAAAACATTCAGTACTTC. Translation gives CATSRGGGAKNIQYF.